The sequence of this T cell receptor beta chain was determined in a study of identical twins. Germline V CDR1 and CDR2: DFQATT, SNEGSKA (reference sequence). Trimming left V 3 bases short and J 6 bases short, with 17 bases between. CDR3 length equals 15 residues. There were only healthy Caucasians among the donors. TCRdb re-called the 5' RACE reads with MiXCR, one entry per CDR3 protein. The sample has some 1,700,000 distinct CDR3 sequences, about 32% seen once. Sequences were obtained from cord blood. This TCR derives from a newborn girl in good health. V and J are TRBV20-1 and TRBJ2-2; either TRBD1 or TRBD2 may fit D (6 bases each). The CDR3 DNA sequence: TGCAGTGCTAGGGTCCCGGGGGCATCGGCCGGGGAGCTGTTTTTT. It encodes CSARVPGASAGELFF.